The clone carrying this T cell receptor (beta chain) was detected only a few times. Antigen specificity is unknown. This clone may be a read error of a much larger clone one base away. The data were obtained in a study of breast tumors, draining lymph nodes, adjacent tissues. Study results and caveats: Tumor repertoires ranked between lymph nodes and nontumor tissue in diversity, with V and J gene preferences.

Axillary draining lymph nodes of breast cancer patients supplied the node samples. TCRdb fed the multiplex PCR reads into MiXCR, producing one record per CDR3 protein. The data contain approximately 210,000 distinct CDR3 sequences, about a third of them singletons. CDR1 and CDR2 from the germline V gene are SGHAT and FQNNGV. The V end was cut by 5 bases, the J end by 2 bases, with 13 bases between. The length of the CDR3 is 14 residues. Material for sequencing was axillary lymph node tissue. The rearrangement links TRBV11-2 to TRBJ2-7; no reliable D call. The source is a female donor with breast cancer. Some clones in this sample may be carry-over from other donors' samples. The CDR3 loop reads CASSPQRTPYEQYF. CDR3 sequence (DNA): TGTGCCAGCAGCCCCCAGAGGACCCCCTACGAGCAGTACTTC.